The sequence of this T cell receptor beta chain was determined in a study of cytomegalovirus exposure and HLA in healthy donors. Amplification used 60 Vbeta primers and 13 Jbeta primers. Data came from immunoSEQ multiplex PCR; TCRdb stores just in-frame clones and leaves some out. The sample spans 60,000 or so clones; the ten largest clones claim 2% to 2.5%. This receptor was obtained from a woman aged 18-29 years in good health and CMV-seronegative. Material for sequencing was PBMCs.

In nucleotides, the CDR3 is TGCGCCAGCAGCGCTCGGGGGGAGTCGTACAATGAGCAGTTCTTC. Amino acid sequence: CASSARGESYNEQFF. This sequence joins TRBV5-1 and TRBJ2-1; 7 bases fit TRBD2. With V trimmed by 4 bases and J by 4 bases, 8 bases remained unmatched. Germline values: CDR1 SGHRS, CDR2 YFSETQ. This CDR3 has 15 residues.